The 23 T cell receptor beta chains presented below share a single source sample, sequenced in a study of T cell responses to AZD1222 COVID-19 vaccine. The protocol was immunoSEQ multiplex PCR, while the TCRdb copy is restricted to in-frame clones and leaves out a portion. The sample gives over 95,000 clones, roughly 91% of which show up once; 7.5% is in the top ten. The sequenced sample was peripheral blood, obtained on day 0 of AZD1222 vaccination. The source is an adult in good health.

This clone was detected only once. The chain carries TRBV7-2 and TRBJ2-3; 8 nucleotides align to TRBD1. Germline CDR1 is SGHTA and CDR2 is FQGNSA. The CDR3 spans 14 residues. V shed 5 bases and J 7 bases; nucleotides not matched to a gene: 8. CDR3 loop: CASSEGQGHNTQYF. CDR3 nucleotide sequence: TGTGCCAGCAGCGAAGGACAGGGCCATAATACGCAGTATTTT.

This clone was observed a single time. The chain uses TRBV7-2 and TRBJ1-6; 7 bases are a match to TRBD1. Unmatched junction bases numbered 9, after V lost 3 bases and J lost 7 bases. Per the germline V gene, CDR1 is SGHTA and CDR2 is FQGNSA. The CDR3 length is 16 residues. Here the CDR3 DNA reads TGTGCCAGCAGCTTCCAGACAGGGATAAGAAATTCACCCCTCCACTTT. Translation: CASSFQTGIRNSPLHF.

The CDR3 loop is CASSLDGGRNNQPQHF. The CDR3, as DNA: TGTGCCAGCAGCTTGGATGGGGGAAGGAACAATCAGCCCCAGCATTTT. The V call is TRBV5-5, the J call TRBJ1-5; tentatively, D is TRBD1 (5 bases). Germline V gene lookup returns CDR1 SGHKS and CDR2 YYEKEE (reference sequence). Trimming cost V 0 bases and J 3 bases, with 13 bases left between them. The CDR3 is 16 amino acids.

A few counts support this clone. The chain employs TRBV5-6 and TRBJ1-4, with 10 bases matching TRBD1. The germline gives CDR1 SGHDT, CDR2 YYEEEE. J was trimmed by 7 bases and V by 3 bases; bases with no gene match: 9. This CDR3 has 16 amino acids. The CDR3 DNA sequence: TGTGCCAGCAGCTCATTAATGGACAGGGGGGGTGAAAAACTGTTTTTT. It yields the protein CASSSLMDRGGEKLFF.

The chain links TRBV4-1 to TRBJ1-2; D not certain. Trimming took off 1 base at V and 5 bases at J, with 14 bases between the two ends. CDR3 length: 15 residues. Germline CDR1 reads MGHRA; CDR2 reads YSYEKL. CDR3 DNA: TGCGCCAGCAGCCAAGGGCAAACCGCCGGGTATGGCTACACCTTC. Translating gives CASSQGQTAGYGYTF.

The chain uses TRBV5-6 and TRBJ2-5; D uncertain. The germline V and J ends were trimmed by 4 bases and 0 bases, with 10 bases remaining between them. Germline loops: CDR1 SGHDT, CDR2 YYEEEE. The CDR3 has 14 amino acids. CDR3: CASSPRQYQETQYF. The CDR3 region has the DNA TGTGCCAGCAGCCCTAGGCAGTACCAAGAGACCCAGTACTTC. The entire variable domain, with the rest obtained from reference TRBV5-6 and TRBJ2-5, is as follows: DAGVTQSPTHLIKTRGQQVTLRCSPKSGHDTVSWYQQALGQGPQFIFQYYEEEERQRGNFPDRFSGHQFPNYSSELNVNALLLGDSALYLCASSPRQYQETQYFGPGTRLLVL.

CDR3 sequence (DNA): TGTGCCAGCAGCCCACGACTAGTCCCGGAGACCCAGTACTTC. Translated, it gives CASSPRLVPETQYF. The chain links TRBV6-2 or TRBV6-3 to TRBJ2-5; possibly TRBD2 for D (6 bases). The CDR3 is made up of 14 amino acids. Trimming stripped 6 bases from V and 5 bases from J, with 16 bases between. Per the germline V gene, CDR1 is MNHEY and CDR2 is SVGEGT.

This chain joins TRBV10-2 and TRBJ1-5; no firm D call. Germline CDR1 is WSHSY and CDR2 is SAAADI. The CDR3 spans 14 residues. The V and J ends lost 7 bases and 3 bases respectively, with 13 bases between them. The CDR3 region has the DNA TGCGCCAGCACCCTTTCGGGCCACAATCAGCCCCAGCATTTT. It encodes CASTLSGHNQPQHF.

This chain links TRBV3-1 (or the pseudogene TRBV3-2) with TRBJ1-5; D gene unclear. CDR3 length: 14 residues. V was shortened by 3 bases and J by 5 bases, with 11 bases between the two germline ends. From germline, CDR1 is LGHDT and CDR2 YNNKEL (reference sequence). DNA for the CDR3: TGTGCCAGCAGCCATACGAATGGGGATCAGCCCCAGCATTTT. It specifies CASSHTNGDQPQHF.

The V and J genes are TRBV5-8 and TRBJ2-1, with 9 positions matching TRBD2. Germline assignment: CDR1 SGHTS and CDR2 YDEGEE. V was pared by 2 bases and J by 0 bases, with 0 bases of the junction left unmatched. This CDR3 spans 15 amino acids. Here the CDR3 reads CASSFSGSSYNEQFF. As DNA, the CDR3 is TGTGCCAGCAGCTTTAGCGGGAGCTCCTACAATGAGCAGTTCTTC.

The chain combines TRBV28 with TRBJ1-5, with no clear D. Trimming removed 4 bases from V and 7 bases from J, with 20 bases in between. This CDR3 spans 16 amino acids. From germline, CDR1 is MDHEN and CDR2 SYDVKM. This CDR3 is CASSSYGASPHQPQHF. In nucleotides, the CDR3 is TGTGCCAGCAGTTCCTACGGAGCCAGTCCCCACCAGCCCCAGCATTTT. The variable domain in full, completed from reference TRBV28 and TRBJ1-5, reads DVKVTQSSRYLVKRTGEKVFLECVQDMDHENMFWYRQDPGLGLRLIYFSYDVKMKEKGDIPEGYSVSREKKERFSLILESASTNQTSMYLCASSSYGASPHQPQHFGDGTRLSIL.

This chain uses TRBV5-1 with TRBJ2-3; D uncertain. This CDR3 is 15 amino acids long. The germline gives CDR1 SGHRS, CDR2 YFSETQ. Trimming cost V 0 bases and J 3 bases, with 11 bases left between them. The CDR3 spells CASSLVGRSTDTQYF. CDR3 coding DNA: TGCGCCAGCAGCTTGGTCGGTAGGAGTACAGATACGCAGTATTTT.

V is TRBV4-2 and J is TRBJ2-3; 11 positions agree with TRBD2. Germline V gives CDR1 LGHNA, CDR2 YNFKEQ. The CDR3 consists of 17 residues. V trimming: 4 bases; J trimming: 0 bases; junction bases outside the gene matches: 6. The CDR3 protein is CASSLIAGGPSTDTQYF. CDR3 bases: TGTGCCAGCAGCCTTATAGCGGGAGGGCCGAGCACAGATACGCAGTATTTT.

V and J are TRBV5-4 and TRBJ2-1; 7 bases are a match to TRBD2. Germline CDR1 and CDR2: SGHNT and YYREEE (reference sequence). The CDR3 runs 13 residues. With 0 bases clipped from V and 8 bases from J, the junction kept 2 bases outside the gene matches. CDR3 in DNA: TGTGCCAGCAGCTTGGAACGGGGGGATGAGCAGTTCTTC. Translating it yields CASSLERGDEQFF. Complete variable domain (other parts from reference TRBV5-4 and TRBJ2-1): ETGVTQSPTHLIKTRGQQVTLRCSSQSGHNTVSWYQQALGQGPQFIFQYYREEENGRGNFPPRFSGLQFPNYSSELNVNALELDDSALYLCASSLERGDEQFFGPGTRLTVL.

The V gene is TRBV5-1, the J gene TRBJ1-1, with D perhaps matching TRBD1 (5 bases). The ends were cut back, 0 bases at V and 7 bases at J, with 10 bases in the middle. CDR1 SGHRS and CDR2 YFSETQ come from the germline V gene. CDR3 length: 13 amino acids. The CDR3 DNA is TGCGCCAGCAGCTTGGTAGGGAGGGGTGAAGCTTTCTTT. Translating gives CASSLVGRGEAFF. Based on the CDR3 plus reference TRBV5-1 and TRBJ1-1, the full variable domain is KAGVTQTPRYLIKTRGQQVTLSCSPISGHRSVSWYQQTPGQGLQFLFEYFSETQRNKGNFPGRFSGRQFSNSRSEMNVSTLELGDSALYLCASSLVGRGEAFFGQGTRLTVV.

This clone was recorded once. The chain uses TRBV6-2 or TRBV6-3 and TRBJ1-5, with no clear D. V gave up 6 bases and J gave up 7 bases, with 7 bases separating them. The length of the CDR3 is 11 residues. Germline lookup yields CDR1 MNHEY and CDR2 SVGEGT. CDR3 region: CASSQQQPQHF. CDR3 nucleotides: TGTGCCAGCAGCCAACAACAGCCCCAGCATTTT.

The rearrangement joins TRBV6-5 to TRBJ1-5; no clear D gene. Germline-derived CDR1 and CDR2 are MNHEY and SVGAGI. Between the trimmed V and J ends, which lost 2 bases and 4 bases, there was a span of 9 bases. There are 14 residues in the CDR3. The CDR3 loop is CASSYDGRNQPQHF. The CDR3, as DNA: TGTGCCAGCAGTTACGACGGACGTAATCAGCCCCAGCATTTT.

V is TRBV7-2 and J is TRBJ1-6; possibly TRBD1 for D (6 bases). The germline V and J ends were trimmed by 5 bases and 0 bases, with 11 bases remaining between them. CDR3 size: 16 residues. Germline assignment: CDR1 SGHTA and CDR2 FQGNSA. CDR3 residues: CASSPQGGSYNSPLHF. CDR3 nucleotide sequence: TGTGCCAGCAGCCCACAGGGTGGCTCCTATAATTCACCCCTCCACTTT.

This clone has more than one count but fewer than ten. The chain is built from TRBV21-1 and TRBJ1-5. TRBV21-1 represents a pseudogene. The length of the CDR3 is 16 residues. The CDR3 is CASSKLGTESNQPQHF. The CDR3 region has the DNA TGTGCCAGCAGCAAATTGGGGACGGAAAGCAATCAGCCCCAGCATTTT.

This rearrangement joins TRBV28 to TRBJ1-2; D may be TRBD1 (6 bases). V was cut by 6 bases and J by 4 bases, with 15 bases left in between. CDR1 and CDR2 (germline): MDHEN, SYDVKM. This CDR3 comprises 14 residues. The CDR3 spells CASSTQGRLYGYTF. DNA of the CDR3: TGTGCCAGCAGCACCCAGGGGCGGCTCTATGGCTACACCTTC.

This chain joins TRBV10-3 and TRBJ1-3; D is possibly TRBD1 (5 bases). There are 13 residues in the CDR3. Germline lookup yields CDR1 ENHRY and CDR2 SYGVKD. Trimming pared 7 bases from V and 0 bases from J, leaving 7 bases between. CDR3 sequence reads: CAIMRGSGNTIYF. The CDR3, as DNA: TGTGCCATCATGAGGGGCTCTGGAAACACCATATATTTT.

This chain joins TRBV19 and TRBJ1-1; D remains ambiguous. CDR1 LNHDA and CDR2 SQIVND come from the germline V gene (reference sequence). V lost 1 base, J lost 0 bases, and 15 bases lay in between. The CDR3 length is 17 residues. This chain's CDR3 is CASSIGMAGTMNTEAFF. Written as DNA, the CDR3 is TGTGCCAGTAGTATAGGTATGGCAGGAACTATGAACACTGAAGCTTTCTTT. Filled out from reference TRBV19 and TRBJ1-1, the complete variable domain reads DGGITQSPKYLFRKEGQNVTLSCEQNLNHDAMYWYRQDPGQGLRLIYYSQIVNDFQKGDIAEGYSVSREKKESFPLTVTSAQKNPTAFYLCASSIGMAGTMNTEAFFGQGTRLTVV.

The V call is TRBV9, the J call TRBJ2-5, with D tentatively TRBD2 (7 bases). V was shortened by 0 bases and J by 3 bases, with 15 bases between the two germline ends. This CDR3 is 16 amino acids long. From germline, CDR1 is SGDLS and CDR2 YYNGEE. The CDR3 sequence is CASSVDGAGAEETQYF. CDR3 nucleotide sequence: TGTGCCAGCAGCGTAGACGGGGCGGGGGCGGAAGAGACCCAGTACTTC.